This T cell receptor (beta chain) was obtained from a study of T-cell memory formation after mild COVID-19. Findings of the study overall: Clones that contracted from day 15 to 85 were balanced CD4/CD8, while later expanders leaned CD4+. The finding that pre-infection memory included some responding clones suggested that cross-reactive memory joined.

MiXCR, applied by TCRdb to the 5' RACE reads, yields one record per CDR3 protein. The sample carries hundreds of thousands of distinct CDR3 sequences, roughly 15% recorded once. About this clonotype itself: The antigen is undetermined.

Germline assignment: CDR1 SQVTM and CDR2 ANQGSEA. The CDR3 has 13 residues. V shed 4 bases and J shed 0 bases, with 4 bases lying between them. The TCR sequence derives from an adult woman who had mild COVID-19 (a few samples of this study predate the infection). Cell type and time point are not known. Sequencing was performed on PBMCs or a T cell subset sorted from them (not recorded which). The gene calls are TRBV29-1 and TRBJ2-6; no reliable D call. CDR3 amino acids: CSVVVSGANVLTF. The CDR3 DNA reads as TGCAGCGTTGTTGTCTCTGGGGCCAACGTCCTGACTTTC. Using reference TRBV29-1 and TRBJ2-6 for the parts outside the CDR3, the full variable domain is SAVISQKPSRDICQRGTSLTIQCQVDSQVTMMFWYRQQPGQSLTLIATANQGSEATYESGFVIDKFPISRPNLTFSTLTVSNMSPEDSSIYLCSVVVSGANVLTFGAGSRLTVL.